Listed here are 31 T cell receptor beta chains from one sample, sequenced in a study of T cells in Graves' hyperthyroidism and ophthalmopathy. RNA transcripts gave rise to amplified TCR beta CDR3 regions. A first-round RT-PCR of the TCR CDR3 used the HTBI primer set. TCRdb recomputed calls from the multiplex PCR reads with MiXCR, one row per CDR3 protein. The repertoire holds around 530,000 distinct CDR3 sequences, with 15% to 20% as singletons. The sample consisted of blood. Source of these receptors: a woman between 18 and 29 years old with Graves' ophthalmopathy.

Worth noting for this clonotype: This may come from a read error, since a much larger clone is one base off. The V and J genes are TRBV20-1 and TRBJ2-1; TRBD1 is a possible D gene (7 bases). The V and J ends lost 8 bases and 3 bases respectively, with 20 bases between them. The CDR3 is 15 amino acids. Germline assignment: CDR1 DFQATT and CDR2 SNEGSKA (reference sequence). This CDR3 is CSTRRDSRVYNEQFF. CDR3 sequence (DNA): TGCAGTACCCGGCGGGACAGCCGGGTCTACAATGAGCAGTTCTTC.

This clonotype was observed a handful of times. The gene calls are TRBV27 and TRBJ2-7; D not resolved. Looked up from germline, CDR1 is MNHEY and CDR2 is SMNVEV (reference sequence). With 0 bases removed from V and 7 bases from J, the gap between germline ends came to 10 bases. This CDR3 has 13 amino acids. The CDR3 bases are TGTGCCAGCAGTTTATCTACGGGCCAGGAGCAGTACTTC. Translated: CASSLSTGQEQYF.

In its sample, this clonotype was seen many times. The chain recombines TRBV27 with TRBJ2-5, with TRBD2 as a possible D gene (6 bases). CDR3 size: 14 residues. V was trimmed by 2 bases and J by 2 bases, leaving 9 bases between them. Germline V gene data show CDR1 as MNHEY and CDR2 as SMNVEV (reference sequence). CDR3 coding DNA: TGTGCCAGCAGTTTAGGAGGGGATCAAGAGACCCAGTACTTC. As protein: CASSLGGDQETQYF.

This clonotype was seen a few times. The junction shows a germline mismatch at one end, possibly a read error. This chain uses TRBV4-1 with TRBJ1-1; TRBD1 matches 8 bases. CDR1 and CDR2 (germline): MGHRA, YSYEKL. This CDR3 is built from 15 residues. DNA for the CDR3: TGCGCCAGCAGCGAAGACAGGGGCCTGAACACTGAAGCTTTCTTT. This codes for CASSEDRGLNTEAFF.

This clonotype was found a few times. The chain carries TRBV5-1 and TRBJ2-2; 7 nucleotides match TRBD2. The CDR3 sequence is 17 residues long. V was clipped by 4 bases and J by 6 bases; unmatched bases: 15. Germline V gene data show CDR1 as SGHRS and CDR2 as YFSETQ. The CDR3 here is CASSLGRDYRVPGELFF. CDR3 DNA sequence: TGCGCCAGCAGCCTGGGACGGGACTATCGGGTCCCCGGGGAGCTGTTTTTT.

This clonotype was counted ten times or more. This chain uses TRBV28 with TRBJ2-2; D may be TRBD1 (5 bases). Germline values: CDR1 MDHEN, CDR2 SYDVKM. Trimming took 5 bases from V and 4 from J, leaving 11 bases between them. CDR3 length: 14 residues. The CDR3, as DNA: TGTGCCAGCAGTGGGGCAGGGCCCACCGGGGAGCTGTTTTTT. Protein product: CASSGAGPTGELFF.

Only a few counts were recorded for this clonotype. The J gene is TRBJ2-7, the V gene TRBV19; D is unresolved. The CDR3 totals 14 residues. Trimming shortened V by 3 bases and J by 3 bases, and 12 bases separated the two germline ends. CDR1 and CDR2 (germline): LNHDA, SQIVND (reference sequence). DNA for the CDR3: TGTGCCAGTAGTATCCACCTCACTAACTACGAGCAGTACTTC. Protein: CASSIHLTNYEQYF.

This clonotype was counted ten times or more. The V gene is TRBV7-3, the J gene TRBJ1-1, with D tentatively TRBD1 (5 bases). Germline assignment: CDR1 SGHTA and CDR2 FQGTGA. This CDR3 contains 14 residues. The V gene lost 0 bases and the J gene lost 2 bases, with 7 bases spanning the gap. CDR3 sequence reads: CASSLTRGNTEAFF. CDR3 DNA: TGTGCCAGCAGCTTAACGAGGGGAAACACTGAAGCTTTCTTT.

The rearrangement links TRBV9 to TRBJ2-5; no clear D. V gave up 4 bases and J gave up 4 bases, with 11 bases separating them. CDR1 and CDR2 from the germline V gene are SGDLS and YYNGEE. CDR3 length: 13 amino acids. The CDR3 sequence: CASSPSTGETQYF. The DNA of the CDR3 is TGTGCCAGCAGCCCATCTACCGGAGAGACCCAGTACTTC.

This clonotype turned up a few times. This chain joins TRBV20-1 and TRBJ1-5; TRBD1 might be the D (6 bases). The CDR3 totals 15 residues. Trimming stripped 0 bases from V and 4 bases from J, with 13 bases between. Germline CDR1 and CDR2: DFQATT and SNEGSKA (reference sequence). Written as DNA, the CDR3 is TGCAGTGCTAGAGATAAGGGGGATCTTAATCAGCCCCAGCATTTT. Translated, it gives CSARDKGDLNQPQHF.

This clonotype has at least ten counts. This rearrangement joins TRBV7-2 to TRBJ2-3, with 9 nucleotides matching TRBD2. Trimming cost V 1 base and J 3 bases; bases outside gene matches: 2. Per germline, CDR1 SGHTA and CDR2 FQGNSA. This CDR3 has 15 residues. CDR3 amino acids: CASSLVAGATDTQYF. The CDR3 coding sequence is TGTGCCAGCAGCTTAGTAGCGGGAGCAACAGATACGCAGTATTTT.

This clonotype was counted at least ten times. CDR3 loop: CASSARTRIFTDTQYF. The CDR3 DNA reads TGTGCCAGCAGTGCTCGGACAAGGATCTTCACAGATACGCAGTATTTT. This sequence joins TRBV6-1 and TRBJ2-3; possibly TRBD1 for D (5 bases). Trimming shortened V by 4 bases and J by 2 bases, and 16 bases separated the two germline ends. CDR1 MNHNS and CDR2 SASEGT come from the germline V gene. The CDR3 has 16 residues.

The CDR3 DNA sequence: TGCAGCGTTAGTTTGAGGAACACTGAAGCTTTCTTT. This encodes CSVSLRNTEAFF. The chain recombines TRBV29-1 with TRBJ1-1; D ambiguous. The germline V gene has CDR1 SQVTM and CDR2 ANQGSEA. V lost 5 bases and J 1 base, leaving 8 bases between the germline ends. The CDR3 spans 12 residues. Full variable domain (rest looked up from reference TRBV29-1 and TRBJ1-1): SAVISQKPSRDICQRGTSLTIQCQVDSQVTMMFWYRQQPGQSLTLIATANQGSEATYESGFVIDKFPISRPNLTFSTLTVSNMSPEDSSIYLCSVSLRNTEAFFGQGTRLTVV.

This chain uses TRBV6-1 with TRBJ1-5; 9 positions match TRBD1. Germline V lookup: CDR1 MNHNS, CDR2 SASEGT. The CDR3 runs 15 residues. Trimming removed 5 bases from V and 4 bases from J; junction bases left unmatched: 6. CDR3 nucleotide sequence: TGTGCCAGCAGTAGGGACAGGGATTTAAATCAGCCCCAGCATTTT. Translated, it gives CASSRDRDLNQPQHF.

V gene TRBV10-2 combines with J gene TRBJ1-5, with D uncertain. V lost 4 bases, J lost 6 bases, and 10 bases lay in between. Germline V gives CDR1 WSHSY, CDR2 SAAADI. The CDR3 totals 13 residues. CDR3 region: CASSGGSGQPQHF. CDR3 coding DNA: TGCGCCAGCAGTGGAGGCAGCGGTCAGCCCCAGCATTTT.

This clonotype was recorded at least ten times. The chain has TRBV12-3 or TRBV12-4 and TRBJ1-1; D not certain. This CDR3 is built from 13 residues. The V end lost 1 base, the J end lost 5 bases, and 8 bases lay between the germline ends. The CDR3 nucleotides are TGTGCCAGCAGTTTAGGCCACCAGACTGAAGCTTTCTTT. Amino acid sequence: CASSLGHQTEAFF.

The chain has TRBV6-4 and TRBJ2-3, with 7 bases fitting TRBD2. Germline V gene lookup returns CDR1 MRHNA and CDR2 SNTAGT. The CDR3 extends over 16 amino acids. With 6 bases clipped from V and 2 bases from J, the junction kept 11 bases outside the gene matches. The CDR3 DNA is TGTGCCAGCAGAAGTCTAGCGGAGACGATCACAGATACGCAGTATTTT. Its protein product is CASRSLAETITDTQYF.

This clonotype has ten or more counts. The gene calls are TRBV18 and TRBJ1-5, with D uncertain. Germline CDR1 is KGHSH and CDR2 is LQKENI. The CDR3 covers 13 residues. Trimming removed 5 bases from V and 1 base from J, with 6 bases in between. The CDR3 protein is CASSTASNQPQHF. The CDR3 nucleotides read TGTGCCAGCTCAACGGCCAGCAATCAGCCCCAGCATTTT.

This clonotype appeared many times. CDR3: CASSDGRGQETQYF. Written as DNA, the CDR3 is TGTGCCAGCAGTGACGGCAGGGGGCAAGAGACCCAGTACTTC. The V call is TRBV2, the J call TRBJ2-5, with TRBD1 identical over 7 bases. Germline V CDR1 and CDR2: SNHLY, FYNNEI. The length of the CDR3 is 14 residues. The junction had 3 bases not matched to a gene; V was cut back by 3 bases and J by 2 bases.

This clonotype showed up just a few times. This chain uses TRBV30 with TRBJ1-3; possibly TRBD1 for D (5 bases). CDR3 length: 14 residues. CDR1 is GTSNPN, CDR2 SVGIG, per germline (reference sequence). Trimming stripped 3 bases from V and 0 bases from J, with 9 bases between. This chain's CDR3 is CAWRPGLSGNTIYF. As DNA, the CDR3 is TGTGCCTGGAGACCAGGGCTCTCTGGAAACACCATATATTTT.

This clonotype was observed many times. Here the CDR3 reads CASSLGSDNEQFF. CDR3 DNA: TGTGCCAGCAGCTTAGGATCTGACAATGAGCAGTTCTTC. The chain links TRBV7-3 to TRBJ2-1; D gene unclear. V lost 2 bases and J lost 5, with 7 bases in between. The CDR3 extends over 13 amino acids. Germline CDR1 reads SGHTA; CDR2 reads FQGTGA.

The chain joins TRBV28 to TRBJ2-3, with TRBD1 matching over 10 bases. This CDR3 has 18 residues. The germline CDR1 and CDR2 sequences are MDHEN and SYDVKM. Trimming removed 4 bases from V and 2 bases from J; junction bases left unmatched: 12. The CDR3 DNA follows: TGTGCCAGCAGTTCACCGACAGGGGGCTATGGGATCACAGATACGCAGTATTTT. This translates into CASSSPTGGYGITDTQYF.

In the case of this clonotype: A much larger clone lies one base from this, so it may be a read error. The chain employs TRBV4-2 and TRBJ1-1; D is possibly TRBD1 (6 bases). CDR3 length: 16 residues. Germline CDR1 LGHNA, CDR2 YNFKEQ. The CDR3 here is CANSQDWQGQNTEAFF. Here the CDR3 DNA reads TGTGCCAACAGCCAAGACTGGCAGGGGCAGAACACTGAAGCTTTCTTT.

On this clonotype itself: This CDR3 fails to terminate in the conserved phenylalanine or tryptophan, so it likely reflects a read error. This chain joins TRBV20-1 and TRBJ1-1; weak D call: TRBD1 (6 bases). V shed 6 bases and J shed 4 bases, with 18 bases lying between them. CDR3 length equals 14 residues. Per germline, CDR1 DFQATT and CDR2 SNEGSKA (reference sequence). The CDR3 region is CSAQGGQGTTEAFL. CDR3 nucleotides: TGCAGTGCGCAGGGCGGGCAGGGGACCACTGAAGCTTTCCTT.

This clonotype was counted ten times or more. The rearrangement links TRBV6-1 to TRBJ2-1, with 8 positions matching TRBD2. Germline V gene sequence: CDR1 MNHNS, CDR2 SASEGT. The CDR3 is 16 residues long. Germline trimming cut 4 bases from V and 4 bases from J; bases unmatched to any gene: 9. CDR3 sequence reads: CASSGTSRGGYNEQFF. In DNA, the CDR3 is TGTGCCAGCAGTGGGACTAGCCGGGGAGGTTACAATGAGCAGTTCTTC.

This clonotype was recorded many times. The chain recombines TRBV3-1 with TRBJ2-5; TRBD1 matches 8 bases. The CDR3 contains 16 residues. The junction had 6 bases not matched to a gene; V was cut back by 1 base and J by 2 bases. The germline CDR1 and CDR2 sequences are LGHDT and YNNKEL (reference sequence). The CDR3 spells CASSQAVRQGQETQYF. As DNA, the CDR3 is TGTGCCAGCAGCCAAGCCGTTCGACAGGGGCAAGAGACCCAGTACTTC.

This chain joins TRBV2 and TRBJ2-2; no firm D call. V lost 6 bases and J lost 4, with 6 bases in between. This CDR3 region has 12 residues. Germline V lookup: CDR1 SNHLY, CDR2 FYNNEI. The CDR3 bases are TGTGCCAGCAGAGACCGCACCGGGGAGCTGTTTTTT. Translated, it gives CASRDRTGELFF.

This clonotype was counted only a few times. The rearrangement joins TRBV3-1 to TRBJ1-6; D is unclear. CDR3 length equals 18 residues. Germline CDR1 reads LGHDT; CDR2 reads YNNKEL (reference sequence). Trimming shortened V by 1 base and J by 0 bases, and 13 bases separated the two germline ends. The CDR3 DNA sequence: TGTGCCAGCAGCCAAGTCCCGACCCAAAGCTCCTATAATTCACCCCTCCACTTT. Amino acids: CASSQVPTQSSYNSPLHF.

This clonotype was observed many times. The CDR3 DNA sequence: TGTGCCAGCAGCTTAGACTGGGGACAGGGGTATGGCTACACCTTC. Translation gives CASSLDWGQGYGYTF. The rearrangement uses TRBV7-2 and TRBJ1-2; 10 positions match TRBD1. From germline, CDR1 is SGHTA and CDR2 FQGNSA. The V gene end was trimmed by 1 base and the J gene end by 5 bases; junction bases not matched to a gene: 4. The CDR3 is made up of 15 amino acids.

The genes are TRBV11-2 and TRBJ1-6; TRBD1 is a possible D gene (5 bases). CDR3 length: 17 residues. V was clipped by 5 bases and J by 1 base, with 15 bases between them. Per germline, CDR1 SGHAT and CDR2 FQNNGV. CDR3 sequence reads: CASSPRGRGSYNSPLHF. The CDR3 coding sequence is TGTGCCAGCAGCCCCCGGGGCCGGGGATCCTATAATTCACCCCTCCACTTT.

V and J are TRBV28 and TRBJ1-4, with D unresolved. The germline V gene has CDR1 MDHEN and CDR2 SYDVKM. Trimming removed 6 bases from V and 8 bases from J, with 10 bases in between. This CDR3 comprises 12 residues. Here the CDR3 DNA reads TGTGCCAGCAGGAGGGTGGGAGAAAAACTGTTTTTT. Its protein product is CASRRVGEKLFF. Full variable domain (rest looked up from reference TRBV28 and TRBJ1-4): DVKVTQSSRYLVKRTGEKVFLECVQDMDHENMFWYRQDPGLGLRLIYFSYDVKMKEKGDIPEGYSVSREKKERFSLILESASTNQTSMYLCASRRVGEKLFFGSGTQLSVL.